The present T cell receptor beta chain was sequenced within a study of shared clonotypes between healthy human individuals. The protocol was immunoSEQ multiplex PCR, while the TCRdb copy is restricted to in-frame clones and leaves out a portion. The sample yields about 750,000 clones, nearly 95% seen once. With respect to this clone: Its matching antigen is unknown. Other DNA sequences in this sample translate to the same CDR3.

CD45RO-negative, CCR7-selected cells formed the naive CD8 fraction, which excluded terminally differentiated effector memory CD45RA+ cells. Findings of the study overall: Though the depth was large, rarefaction showed that sorted-subset sequencing was incomplete.

The germline V gene has CDR1 LNHDA and CDR2 SQIVND (reference sequence). The CDR3 spans 13 residues. The V end lost 1 base, the J end lost 5 bases, and 5 bases lay between the germline ends. The sequenced material came from naive CD8+ T cells sorted from blood. This chain connects TRBV19 to TRBJ2-2; D not resolved. This clonotype was sampled from a man aged 25 to 40 in good health. The CDR3 loop is CASSIGGTGELFF. CDR3 nucleotide sequence: TGTGCCAGTAGTATAGGGGGTACCGGGGAGCTGTTTTTT.